Each of the 7 T cell receptor beta chains below was sequenced from the same sample in a study of T cell therapy after organ transplantation. TCRdb's table, derived via immunoSEQ multiplex PCR, lists solely in-frame clones and lacks some. This sample has 2,000 to 2,500 clones; around 70% occur once, and the top ten carry approximately 31%. No antigen is known for these receptors. Here the sequenced sample was CD8+ T cells from blood, taken before autologous CMV-specific T cell therapy. The receptors come from a human patient who had received a solid organ transplant and had CMV disease.

This clone was observed a single time. The J gene is TRBJ1-2, the V gene TRBV27; weak D call: TRBD1 (6 bases). The CDR3 totals 13 residues. V lost 8 bases and J lost 3, with 13 bases in between. CDR1 and CDR2 (germline): MNHEY, SMNVEV (reference sequence). This CDR3 reads CASLGQPDYGYTF. Written as DNA, the CDR3 is TGTGCCAGCCTGGGACAACCTGACTATGGCTACACCTTC.

This rearrangement joins TRBV18 to TRBJ2-1; D is possibly TRBD1 or TRBD2 (5 bases each). Germline V gene sequence: CDR1 KGHSH, CDR2 LQKENI. The CDR3 is 14 amino acids. V shed 3 bases and J shed 5 bases, with 11 bases lying between them. The CDR3 DNA follows: TGTGCCAGCTCACCCTGGGTGGGGGACAATGAGCAGTTCTTC. This sequence encodes CASSPWVGDNEQFF.

The chain carries TRBV2 and TRBJ2-1, with a weak D call TRBD1 (5 bases). V was cut by 7 bases and J by 0 bases, with 19 bases left in between. Germline V gene sequence: CDR1 SNHLY, CDR2 FYNNEI. The CDR3 has 17 amino acids. In nucleotides, the CDR3 is TGTGCCAGCACGTGGACACGTGCTCTTCGCTCCTACAATGAGCAGTTCTTC. Residues: CASTWTRALRSYNEQFF.

The chain uses TRBV13 and TRBJ1-4; maybe TRBD1 (5 bases). This CDR3 is 14 amino acids long. CDR1 and CDR2 (germline): PRHDT, FYEKMQ (reference sequence). Trimming cost V 3 bases and J 7 bases, with 12 bases left between them. CDR3 loop: CASSLRGAREKLFF. In nucleotides, the CDR3 is TGTGCCAGCAGCTTGAGAGGGGCGCGTGAAAAACTGTTTTTT.

The chain links TRBV14 to TRBJ2-7; D is uncertain. The CDR3 sequence is 14 residues long. Deletions cut 4 bases from V and 0 bases from J, with 10 bases between. The germline gives CDR1 SGHDN, CDR2 FVKESK. CDR3 bases: TGTGCCAGCAGCCTTGCAGCTTTCTCCTACGAGCAGTACTTC. Amino acids: CASSLAAFSYEQYF.

The CDR3 sequence is CASSSGLAVQETQYF. For the CDR3, the DNA is TGTGCCAGCAGCTCGGGACTAGCGGTGCAAGAGACCCAGTACTTC. The rearrangement links TRBV7-9 to TRBJ2-5; TRBD2 agrees at 11 bases. The trim removed 4 bases at V and 2 bases at J, leaving 3 bases unmatched. Germline CDR1 and CDR2: SEHNR and FQNEAQ (reference sequence). This CDR3 has 15 amino acids.

By frequency in the sample, this clone is medium-sized. Here the CDR3 reads CASSSPTSMRGLETQYF. Here the CDR3 DNA reads TGTGCCAGCAGCTCACCCACTAGTATGCGGGGGTTGGAGACCCAGTACTTC. The chain employs TRBV5-6 and TRBJ2-5; 7 bases match TRBD2. This CDR3 has 17 amino acids. Germline V gene data show CDR1 as SGHDT and CDR2 as YYEEEE. J gave up 5 bases and V 3 bases, and 16 bases lay outside the gene matches. Based on the CDR3 plus reference TRBV5-6 and TRBJ2-5, the full variable domain is DAGVTQSPTHLIKTRGQQVTLRCSPKSGHDTVSWYQQALGQGPQFIFQYYEEEERQRGNFPDRFSGHQFPNYSSELNVNALLLGDSALYLCASSSPTSMRGLETQYFGPGTRLLVL.